These 28 T cell receptor beta chains were all obtained from the same sample, sequenced in a study of siplizumab effects on memory and regulatory T cells. Assay: immunoSEQ multiplex PCR; the TCRdb copy retains only in-frame clones and omits some. The sample shows roughly 110,000 clones, 85% to 95% of them seen only once. The sequencing sample was made of non-Treg CD4+ T cells sorted from blood. The receptors derive from a human donor in good health.

This clone was recorded once. The chain has TRBV7-2 and TRBJ1-1, with D uncertain. Trimming pared 2 bases from V and 0 bases from J, leaving 4 bases between. Germline loops: CDR1 SGHTA, CDR2 FQGNSA. The CDR3 runs to 13 residues. CDR3 loop: CASSLLVNTEAFF. CDR3 DNA: TGTGCCAGCAGCTTACTAGTGAACACTGAAGCTTTCTTT.

The chain uses TRBV19 and TRBJ1-1; D not certain. V shed 6 bases and J shed 3 bases, with 11 bases lying between them. Germline loops: CDR1 LNHDA, CDR2 SQIVND (reference sequence). The CDR3 covers 13 residues. The CDR3 loop is CASSNTRDTEAFF. CDR3 bases: TGTGCCAGTAGCAACACCCGGGACACTGAAGCTTTCTTT. Full variable domain (missing parts from reference TRBV19 and TRBJ1-1): DGGITQSPKYLFRKEGQNVTLSCEQNLNHDAMYWYRQDPGQGLRLIYYSQIVNDFQKGDIAEGYSVSREKKESFPLTVTSAQKNPTAFYLCASSNTRDTEAFFGQGTRLTVV.

This clone appeared once. The V call is TRBV14, the J call TRBJ2-3; D remains ambiguous. Germline V gene sequence: CDR1 SGHDN, CDR2 FVKESK. V lost 4 bases and J 5 bases, leaving 4 bases between the germline ends. This CDR3 has 11 residues. This CDR3 is CASSLKDTQYF. The CDR3 bases are TGTGCCAGCAGCCTTAAAGATACGCAGTATTTT.

This chain links TRBV7-2 with TRBJ2-2; D not certain. Germline V gives CDR1 SGHTA, CDR2 FQGNSA. V dropped 3 bases and J dropped 5 bases, with 13 bases sitting between them. This CDR3 is built from 15 residues. CDR3 nucleotides: TGTGCCAGCAGCTTTGGTCAGAAAGTAACCGGGGAGCTGTTTTTT. It codes for CASSFGQKVTGELFF.

The chain joins TRBV10-3 to TRBJ1-3; D unclear. The V gene's germline CDR1 is ENHRY and CDR2 SYGVKD. The CDR3 contains 16 residues. V lost 3 bases to trimming and J lost 4 bases, with 16 bases between them. The DNA for the CDR3 is TGTGCCATCAGTGATGCCTCGGGCAGTCGAGGAAACACCATATATTTT. Translated, it gives CAISDASGSRGNTIYF.

The chain combines TRBV27 with TRBJ1-6; 8 positions match TRBD1. Losses at the gene ends were 6 bases for V and 1 base for J; bases not matched to a gene: 8. The CDR3 loop spans 17 amino acids. Germline CDR1 is MNHEY and CDR2 is SMNVEV (reference sequence). For the CDR3, the DNA is TGTGCCAGCAGCCTCGGACAGGGAGCATCCTATAATTCACCCCTCCACTTT. Protein product: CASSLGQGASYNSPLHF.

The rearrangement uses TRBV5-6 and TRBJ2-5; TRBD1 is a possible D gene (6 bases). Germline assignment: CDR1 SGHDT and CDR2 YYEEEE. V was cut by 4 bases and J by 14 bases, with 18 bases left in between. The CDR3 totals 12 residues. Here the CDR3 reads CASSTGHGSNYF. The CDR3 DNA reads TGTGCCAGCAGCACGGGACACGGCTCCAACTACTTC.

The rearrangement uses TRBV19 and TRBJ1-3, with 10 bases aligning to TRBD1. CDR1 LNHDA and CDR2 SQIVND come from the germline V gene (reference sequence). Trimming at V came to 6 bases and at J to 0 bases, leaving 14 bases not matched to a gene. The CDR3 runs 19 residues. The CDR3 sequence is CASSSVGTGASYSGNTIYF. The DNA for the CDR3 is TGTGCCAGTAGCTCTGTCGGGACAGGGGCCAGTTACTCTGGAAACACCATATATTTT.

The genes are TRBV28 and TRBJ1-2; tentative D call: TRBD1 (5 bases). Germline V gene lookup returns CDR1 MDHEN and CDR2 SYDVKM. This CDR3 spans 14 amino acids. The germline V and J ends were trimmed by 2 bases and 8 bases, with 15 bases remaining between them. The CDR3 coding sequence is TGTGCCAGCAGTTTACCCCAGGGTGGGGGAGGCTACACCTTC. This translates into CASSLPQGGGGYTF.

In its sample, this clone was seen a few times. The CDR3 protein is CASSLRTGELFF. CDR3 nucleotide sequence: TGTGCCAGTAGTCTACGGACCGGGGAGCTGTTTTTT. The chain has TRBV19 and TRBJ2-2, with D unclear. Germline values: CDR1 LNHDA, CDR2 SQIVND (reference sequence). Trimming left V 5 bases short and J 5 bases short, with 6 bases between. The CDR3 has 12 residues.

The rearrangement joins TRBV25-1 to TRBJ1-5; D is possibly TRBD1 (6 bases). The CDR3 runs to 14 residues. V lost 6 bases and J lost 4, with 13 bases in between. Germline loops: CDR1 MGHDK, CDR2 SYGVNS. CDR3 coding DNA: TGTGCCAGCAGACAACAGGGAATGAATCAGCCCCAGCATTTT. Translation: CASRQQGMNQPQHF.

This chain connects TRBV19 to TRBJ2-3, with 9 bases lining up with TRBD1. Losses at the gene ends were 4 bases for V and 0 bases for J; bases not matched to a gene: 8. In germline, CDR1 is LNHDA, CDR2 SQIVND (reference sequence). CDR3 length: 17 amino acids. CDR3 DNA sequence: TGTGCCAGTAGTACCGCCTTAGGGACAGGGAGCACAGATACGCAGTATTTT. Translated, it gives CASSTALGTGSTDTQYF.

The genes are TRBV4-2 and TRBJ1-2, with unresolved D. The germline CDR1 and CDR2 sequences are LGHNA and YNFKEQ. The CDR3 covers 14 residues. V lost 0 bases to trimming and J lost 4 bases, with 9 bases between them. CDR3 amino acids: CASSQEATFYGYTF. The CDR3 DNA sequence: TGTGCCAGCAGCCAAGAGGCGACTTTCTATGGCTACACCTTC.

The chain employs TRBV30 and TRBJ1-3; TRBD1 is a possible D gene (5 bases). Germline lookup yields CDR1 GTSNPN and CDR2 SVGIG (reference sequence). This CDR3 comprises 15 residues. V was pared by 2 bases and J by 4 bases, with 15 bases between. The CDR3 DNA follows: TGTGCCTGGAGTTTACCCGGGACGGCCGGAAACACCATATATTTT. This encodes CAWSLPGTAGNTIYF.

V usage is TRBV2 and J usage is TRBJ1-6, with D possibly matching TRBD1 (6 bases). The germline V and J ends were trimmed by 7 bases and 0 bases, with 16 bases remaining between them. Germline assignment: CDR1 SNHLY and CDR2 FYNNEI. The CDR3 is made up of 17 amino acids. The CDR3 is CASTGGGFSSYNSPLHF. DNA for the CDR3: TGTGCCAGCACGGGAGGGGGTTTTAGCTCCTATAATTCACCCCTCCACTTT.

The genes are TRBV11-3 and TRBJ2-2; D is undetermined. V lost 1 base and J 3 bases, leaving 6 bases between the germline ends. The germline gives CDR1 SGHNT, CDR2 YENEEA. The CDR3 consists of 14 residues. The CDR3 nucleotides are TGTGCCAGCAGCTTAGGCCCCCACACCGGGGAGCTGTTTTTT. This gives the protein CASSLGPHTGELFF.

The chain is built from TRBV5-1 and TRBJ2-1; 12 positions agree with TRBD2. The CDR3 contains 14 residues. Unmatched junction bases numbered 3, after V lost 3 bases and J lost 8 bases. Germline V gene sequence: CDR1 SGHRS, CDR2 YFSETQ. The DNA for the CDR3 is TGCGCCAGCAGCTACCCTAGCGGGGGGGATGAGCAGTTCTTC. This sequence encodes CASSYPSGGDEQFF. Together with reference TRBV5-1 and TRBJ2-1, the CDR3 gives the full variable domain: KAGVTQTPRYLIKTRGQQVTLSCSPISGHRSVSWYQQTPGQGLQFLFEYFSETQRNKGNFPGRFSGRQFSNSRSEMNVSTLELGDSALYLCASSYPSGGDEQFFGPGTRLTVL.

The chain joins TRBV7-2 to TRBJ2-1, with TRBD1 as a possible D gene (6 bases). Germline V gives CDR1 SGHTA, CDR2 FQGNSA. Trimming stripped 4 bases from V and 8 bases from J, with 24 bases between. The CDR3 covers 17 residues. This chain's CDR3 is CASSSGLGYRDGDEQFF. In DNA, the CDR3 is TGTGCCAGCAGCTCGGGATTGGGGTACAGGGATGGAGATGAGCAGTTCTTC. Full variable domain (missing parts from reference TRBV7-2 and TRBJ2-1): GAGVSQSPSNKVTEKGKDVELRCDPISGHTALYWYRQSLGQGLEFLIYFQGNSAPDKSGLPSDRFSAERTGGSVSTLTIQRTQQEDSAVYLCASSSGLGYRDGDEQFFGPGTRLTVL.

The CDR3 sequence is CASSLVGGTGPSRGTGELFF. CDR3 bases: TGTGCCAGCAGCTTAGTAGGCGGGACAGGGCCTTCCCGTGGCACCGGGGAGCTGTTTTTT. This rearrangement joins TRBV7-8 to TRBJ2-2; 9 bases agree with TRBD1. V lost 1 base and J lost 4; bases outside the gene matches: 16. The CDR3 length is 20 residues. From germline, CDR1 is SGHVS and CDR2 FQNEAQ.

The chain links TRBV27 to TRBJ1-1; a possible D gene is TRBD1 (5 bases). This CDR3 spans 11 amino acids. In germline, CDR1 is MNHEY, CDR2 SMNVEV (reference sequence). V was clipped by 4 bases and J by 10 bases, with 10 bases between them. For the CDR3, the DNA is TGTGCCAGCAGTTCAGGGTACGGAGCTTTCTTT. It yields the protein CASSSGYGAFF.

The chain has TRBV19 and TRBJ2-5; D is tentatively TRBD1 or TRBD2 (5 bases each). Germline values: CDR1 LNHDA, CDR2 SQIVND (reference sequence). Trimming removed 6 bases at V and 5 bases at J, with 22 bases between. CDR3 length: 16 residues. As DNA, the CDR3 is TGTGCCAGTAGACAAACCGGGGCCCCAGAGGGGGAGACCCAGTACTTC. The encoded protein is CASRQTGAPEGETQYF.

J is TRBJ1-4 and V is TRBV2, with 7 nucleotides matching TRBD1. The junction had 7 bases not matched to a gene; V was cut back by 6 bases and J by 0 bases. This CDR3 comprises 16 residues. Germline CDR1 and CDR2: SNHLY and FYNNEI. The CDR3 is CASRRDRVTTNEKLFF. The DNA for the CDR3 is TGTGCCAGCAGGAGGGACAGAGTGACAACTAATGAAAAACTGTTTTTT.

This chain links TRBV4-1 with TRBJ2-7; D could derive from TRBD1 or TRBD2 (5 bases each). The germline V gene has CDR1 MGHRA and CDR2 YSYEKL. The CDR3 runs to 15 residues. V dropped 0 bases and J dropped 3 bases, with 12 bases sitting between them. CDR3 bases: TGCGCCAGCAGCCAAGATGAGGGACGGATCTACGAGCAGTACTTC. Its translation is CASSQDEGRIYEQYF.

The chain is built from TRBV18 and TRBJ2-2, with D unclear. The CDR3 covers 15 residues. V was trimmed by 2 bases and J by 7 bases, leaving 14 bases between them. Germline V gene lookup returns CDR1 KGHSH and CDR2 LQKENI. CDR3 in DNA: TGTGCCAGCTCACCAATGAGGTCGACTCTCGGGGAGCTGTTTTTT. This gives the protein CASSPMRSTLGELFF.

This sequence joins TRBV9 and TRBJ2-2; D unresolved. Between the trimmed V and J ends, which lost 1 base and 5 bases, there was a span of 6 bases. The CDR3 runs to 13 residues. The germline V gene encodes CDR1 SGDLS and CDR2 YYNGEE. The CDR3 spells CASSVIGTGELFF. In DNA, the CDR3 is TGTGCCAGCAGCGTAATTGGAACCGGGGAGCTGTTTTTT.

This clone came up once. The genes are TRBV2 and TRBJ1-2; D is undetermined. There are 14 residues in the CDR3. Germline CDR1 reads SNHLY; CDR2 reads FYNNEI. Trimming pared 6 bases from V and 2 bases from J, leaving 13 bases between. The CDR3 is CASSPGGINYGYTF. The CDR3 DNA reads as TGTGCCAGCAGCCCCGGTGGGATAAACTATGGCTACACCTTC. The full variable domain, in which reference TRBV2 and TRBJ1-2 provide the parts outside the CDR3, is EPEVTQTPSHQVTQMGQEVILRCVPISNHLYFYWYRQILGQKVEFLVSFYNNEISEKSEIFDDQFSVERPDGSNFTLKIRSTKLEDSAMYFCASSPGGINYGYTFGSGTRLTVV.

This clone came up once. This rearrangement joins TRBV5-1 to TRBJ1-4, with D possibly matching TRBD1 (5 bases). Per germline, CDR1 SGHRS and CDR2 YFSETQ. The CDR3 length is 14 residues. The V end was cut by 4 bases, the J end by 2 bases, with 9 bases between. The CDR3 sequence is CASSLEGTNEKLFF. The CDR3 nucleotides read TGCGCCAGCAGCCTCGAGGGGACTAATGAAAAACTGTTTTTT.

Here the CDR3 reads CASTPPGRQPQHF. CDR3 nucleotide sequence: TGTGCCAGCACTCCCCCGGGGCGCCAGCCCCAGCATTTT. This chain joins TRBV27 and TRBJ1-5; maybe TRBD1 (5 bases). Deletions cut 7 bases from V and 7 bases from J, with 14 bases between. Germline CDR1 and CDR2: MNHEY and SMNVEV (reference sequence). The CDR3 has 13 amino acids.